The 14 T cell receptor beta chains below all came from one sample that was sequenced in a study of T-cell memory formation after mild COVID-19. TCRdb passed the 5' RACE reads through MiXCR, listing each CDR3 protein once. The sample carries around 260,000 distinct CDR3 sequences, about 17% recorded once. The sequenced sample consisted of PBMCs or a T cell subset sorted from them (not recorded which). The receptors originated from a man younger than 35 who had mild COVID-19 (a few samples of this study predate the infection). Cell type and time point are not known.

The genes are TRBV18 and TRBJ2-7; D is unresolved. Per the germline V gene, CDR1 is KGHSH and CDR2 is LQKENI. The length of the CDR3 is 12 residues. The V end lost 3 bases, the J end lost 4 bases, and 7 bases lay between the germline ends. CDR3 coding DNA: TGTGCCAGCTCACCTATGGGTTACGAGCAGTACGTC. It is translated as CASSPMGYEQYV.

The gene calls are TRBV7-2 and TRBJ2-5, with 9 bases fitting TRBD2. J lost 2 bases, V lost 1 base, and 5 bases had no gene match. The germline CDR1 and CDR2 sequences are SGHTA and FQGNSA. This CDR3 is built from 16 residues. The CDR3 region has the DNA TGTGCCAGCAGCTTAGGATGGCTAGCGGGGCAAGAGACCCAGTACTTC. The encoded protein is CASSLGWLAGQETQYF.

The rearrangement uses TRBV6-2 or TRBV6-3 and TRBJ2-1; 12 bases agree with TRBD2. The CDR3 runs 15 residues. Trimming cost V 6 bases and J 7 bases; bases outside gene matches: 7. CDR1 and CDR2 (germline): MNHEY, SVGEGT. The CDR3 DNA follows: TGTGCCAGCAGAGTGCTAGCGGGGGGGCTGAATGAGCAGTTCTTC. This gives the protein CASRVLAGGLNEQFF.

This clonotype has a count of ten or more. This chain joins TRBV7-2 and TRBJ2-3, with 7 bases identical to TRBD2. The CDR3 is made up of 13 amino acids. Trimming took 1 base from V and 8 from J; bases not matched to a gene: 3. The germline gives CDR1 SGHTA, CDR2 FQGNSA. CDR3 coding DNA: TGTGCCAGCAGCTTAGAGCGGGGACGTACGCAGTATTTT. This gives the protein CASSLERGRTQYF. Supplemented by reference TRBV7-2 and TRBJ2-3, the full variable domain reads GAGVSQSPSNKVTEKGKDVELRCDPISGHTALYWYRQSLGQGLEFLIYFQGNSAPDKSGLPSDRFSAERTGGSVSTLTIQRTQQEDSAVYLCASSLERGRTQYFGPGTRLTVL.

The chain is built from TRBV19 and TRBJ1-5; tentative D call: TRBD1 (6 bases). The CDR3 contains 15 residues. Trimming pared 5 bases from V and 7 bases from J, leaving 18 bases between. Germline values: CDR1 LNHDA, CDR2 SQIVND (reference sequence). The CDR3 sequence is CASSPRQVEGQPQHF. In DNA form, the CDR3 reads TGTGCCAGTAGTCCCCGACAGGTCGAGGGGCAGCCCCAGCATTTT.

The rearrangement links TRBV7-6 to TRBJ1-6; TRBD1 matches 10 bases. V gave up 4 bases and J gave up 5 bases; unmatched junction bases: 8. Germline CDR1 SGHVS, CDR2 FNYEAQ. CDR3 size: 17 residues. The CDR3 loop reads CASSSFPGQGNNSPLHF. CDR3 nucleotides: TGTGCCAGCAGCTCCTTCCCGGGACAGGGGAATAATTCACCCCTCCACTTT.

This clonotype was picked up a small number of times. The rearrangement links TRBV27 to TRBJ1-2; no reliable D call. V was pared by 4 bases and J by 6 bases, with 12 bases between. From germline, CDR1 is MNHEY and CDR2 SMNVEV (reference sequence). The CDR3 has 13 residues. Here the CDR3 DNA reads TGTGCCAGCAGTTATCCGGGTTCCAATGGCTACACCTTC. It translates to CASSYPGSNGYTF.

The rearrangement links TRBV20-1 to TRBJ2-1; 9 nucleotides line up with TRBD2. The length of the CDR3 is 15 residues. V gave up 0 bases and J gave up 8 bases; unmatched junction bases: 8. The germline CDR1 and CDR2 sequences are DFQATT and SNEGSKA (reference sequence). As DNA, the CDR3 is TGCAGTGCTAGAGATGCGAGCGGGGGGTTGTATGAGCAGTTCTTC. Amino acids: CSARDASGGLYEQFF.

A few counts support this clonotype. This sequence joins TRBV28 and TRBJ1-5, with D unclear. Germline V gene sequence: CDR1 MDHEN, CDR2 SYDVKM. This CDR3 is 15 amino acids long. V lost 6 bases and J lost 5, with 17 bases in between. The CDR3: CASSTHEPIDQPQHF. CDR3 in DNA: TGTGCCAGCAGCACTCACGAACCTATCGATCAGCCCCAGCATTTT.

This clonotype has a handful of counts. The chain uses TRBV6-5 and TRBJ1-2, with TRBD1 matching over 9 bases. Germline values: CDR1 MNHEY, CDR2 SVGAGI. Trimming removed 2 bases from V and 4 bases from J; junction bases left unmatched: 5. The CDR3 length is 15 residues. The CDR3 region is CASSYKGQGVYGYTF. The CDR3, as DNA: TGTGCCAGCAGTTACAAGGGACAGGGAGTCTATGGCTACACCTTC.

In this sample, this clonotype turned up a few times. The V call is TRBV7-2, the J call TRBJ2-3, with D unclear. The V end was cut by 1 base, the J end by 1 base, with 6 bases between. The germline V gene has CDR1 SGHTA and CDR2 FQGNSA. This CDR3 region has 14 residues. CDR3 nucleotide sequence: TGTGCCAGCAGCTTAGGGTACGGCACAGATACGCAGTATTTT. Protein sequence: CASSLGYGTDTQYF.

The table lists this clonotype with a few counts. The chain employs TRBV20-1 and TRBJ1-1; 9 bases are a match to TRBD1. V was pared by 7 bases and J by 5 bases, with 5 bases of the junction left unmatched. CDR3 length: 12 residues. Germline V gives CDR1 DFQATT, CDR2 SNEGSKA (reference sequence). As DNA, the CDR3 is TGCAGTGTGAGGACAGGGGAAACTGAAGCTTTCTTT. Translated, it gives CSVRTGETEAFF.

J is TRBJ2-5 and V is TRBV6-5; perhaps TRBD1 as D (5 bases). The CDR3 is 13 amino acids. Deletions cut 2 bases from V and 5 bases from J, with 9 bases between. The germline V gene encodes CDR1 MNHEY and CDR2 SVGAGI. CDR3 residues: CASSYGSGETQYF. The CDR3 region has the DNA TGTGCCAGCAGTTACGGGTCAGGGGAGACCCAGTACTTC.

This clonotype came up a few times. The genes are TRBV4-1 and TRBJ1-6; a weak D match, TRBD1 (6 bases). Trimming took off 0 bases at V and 10 bases at J, with 19 bases between the two ends. The CDR3 has 17 residues. Germline CDR1 is MGHRA and CDR2 is YSYEKL. CDR3 nucleotide sequence: TGCGCCAGCAGCCAAGATCGTAAACCCAGGGGCCGGTCACCCCTCCACTTT. This translates into CASSQDRKPRGRSPLHF.